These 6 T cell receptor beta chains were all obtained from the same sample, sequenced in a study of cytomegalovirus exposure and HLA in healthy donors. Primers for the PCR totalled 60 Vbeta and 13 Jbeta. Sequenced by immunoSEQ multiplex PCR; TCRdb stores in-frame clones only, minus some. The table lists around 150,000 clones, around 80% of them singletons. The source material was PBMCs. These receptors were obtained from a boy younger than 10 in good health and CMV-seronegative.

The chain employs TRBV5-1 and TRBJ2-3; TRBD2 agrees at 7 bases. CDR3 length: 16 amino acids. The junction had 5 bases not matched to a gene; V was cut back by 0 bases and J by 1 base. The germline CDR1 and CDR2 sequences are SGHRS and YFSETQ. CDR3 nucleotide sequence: TGCGCCAGCAGCTTGGAACTAGCGTGCTGCACAGATACGCAGTATTTT. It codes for CASSLELACCTDTQYF.

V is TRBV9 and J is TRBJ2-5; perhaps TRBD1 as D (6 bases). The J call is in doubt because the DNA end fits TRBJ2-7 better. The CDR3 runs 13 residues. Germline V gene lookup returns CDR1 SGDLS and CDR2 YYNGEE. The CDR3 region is CASSAVGGYEQYF. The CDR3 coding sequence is TGTGCCAGCAGCGCCGTAGGGGGCTACGAGCAGTACTTC.

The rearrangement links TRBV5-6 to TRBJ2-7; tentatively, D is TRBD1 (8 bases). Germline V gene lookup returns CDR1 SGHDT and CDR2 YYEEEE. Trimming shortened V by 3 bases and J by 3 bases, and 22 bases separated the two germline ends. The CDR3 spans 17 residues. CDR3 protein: CASSWGGTGTGGYEQYF. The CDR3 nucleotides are TGTGCCAGCAGCTGGGGGGGCACCGGGACAGGCGGCTACGAGCAGTACTTC.

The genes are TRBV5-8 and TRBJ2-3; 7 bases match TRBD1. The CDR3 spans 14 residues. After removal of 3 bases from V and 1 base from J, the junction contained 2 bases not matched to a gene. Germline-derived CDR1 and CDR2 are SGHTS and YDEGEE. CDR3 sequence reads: CASSWDSRTDTQYF. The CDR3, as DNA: TGTGCCAGCAGCTGGGACAGCCGCACAGATACGCAGTATTTT.

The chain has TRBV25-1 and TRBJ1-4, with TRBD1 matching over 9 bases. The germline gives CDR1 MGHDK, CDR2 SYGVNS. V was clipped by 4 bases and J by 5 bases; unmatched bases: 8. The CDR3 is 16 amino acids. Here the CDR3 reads CASSGNRDRENEKLFF. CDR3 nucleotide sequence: TGTGCCAGCAGTGGGAACCGGGACAGGGAGAATGAAAAACTGTTTTTT.

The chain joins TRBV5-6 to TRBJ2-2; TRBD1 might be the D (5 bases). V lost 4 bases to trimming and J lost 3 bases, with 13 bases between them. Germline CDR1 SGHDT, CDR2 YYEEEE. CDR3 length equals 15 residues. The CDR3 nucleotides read TGTGCCAGCAGCACCATCAAAGGGGACACCGGGGAGCTGTTTTTT. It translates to CASSTIKGDTGELFF.